Presented here are 11 T cell receptor beta chains from one specimen sequenced in a study of cytomegalovirus exposure and HLA in healthy donors. Vbeta (60) and Jbeta (13) primers were used in the PCR. Sequencing used immunoSEQ multiplex PCR; TCRdb keeps in-frame clones, though not all of them. The sample has approximately 130,000 clones, about 70% seen once. The sequenced sample was PBMCs. Source of these receptors: a woman in her fifties or sixties in good health and CMV-seropositive.

The chain's CDR3 is CASSVGQGMSTDTQYF. CDR3 coding DNA: TGCGCCAGCAGCGTGGGACAGGGGATGAGCACAGATACGCAGTATTTT. The genes are TRBV5-1 and TRBJ2-3; 10 nucleotides agree with TRBD1. CDR3 length: 16 amino acids. From germline, CDR1 is SGHRS and CDR2 YFSETQ. The junction had 5 bases not matched to a gene; V was cut back by 4 bases and J by 0 bases.

The rearrangement links TRBV14 to TRBJ1-2, with D perhaps TRBD1 (5 bases). This CDR3 comprises 13 residues. Germline V gene lookup returns CDR1 SGHDN and CDR2 FVKESK. V lost 6 bases and J lost 5, with 13 bases in between. The CDR3 coding sequence is TGTGCCAGCAGACACGGGGACTTATATGGCTACACCTTC. This sequence encodes CASRHGDLYGYTF.

J is TRBJ2-4 and V is TRBV18; D is possibly TRBD2 (6 bases). The CDR3 extends over 15 amino acids. Trimming pared 2 bases from V and 2 bases from J, leaving 10 bases between. From germline, CDR1 is KGHSH and CDR2 LQKENI. In DNA form, the CDR3 reads TGTGCCAGCTCACCAGGAGGGTCTACCAAAAACATTCAGTACTTC. It specifies CASSPGGSTKNIQYF.

This chain joins TRBV27 and TRBJ1-2, with 7 bases matching TRBD1. Per germline, CDR1 MNHEY and CDR2 SMNVEV (reference sequence). This CDR3 comprises 14 residues. The J segment lost 3 bases and the V segment lost 3 bases, leaving 4 bases of the junction unmatched. The CDR3 is CASSFKGADYGYTF. CDR3 in DNA: TGTGCCAGCAGTTTTAAGGGGGCAGACTATGGCTACACCTTC.

The chain uses TRBV5-1 and TRBJ2-5, with 8 bases lining up with TRBD1. Germline assignment: CDR1 SGHRS and CDR2 YFSETQ. The CDR3 has 17 residues. Trimming cost V 6 bases and J 3 bases; bases outside gene matches: 16. The CDR3 sequence is CASTTGVRPSVEETQYF. The CDR3 DNA follows: TGCGCCAGCACGACAGGGGTTCGGCCTAGCGTGGAAGAGACCCAGTACTTC.

The chain is built from TRBV4-2 and TRBJ1-5; perhaps TRBD1 as D (6 bases). The CDR3 runs to 14 residues. The germline V and J ends were trimmed by 3 bases and 1 base, with 7 bases remaining between them. The germline V gene has CDR1 LGHNA and CDR2 YNFKEQ. CDR3 DNA sequence: TGTGCCAGCAGCCAGGACAGCAGCAATCAGCCCCAGCATTTT. This sequence encodes CASSQDSSNQPQHF.

The chain employs TRBV6-5 and TRBJ2-7; 8 positions match TRBD1. The J segment lost 6 bases and the V segment lost 6 bases, leaving 10 bases of the junction unmatched. The CDR3 contains 14 residues. CDR1 is MNHEY, CDR2 SVGAGI, per germline. The CDR3 reads CASSWGTGPLEQYF. The CDR3 DNA is TGTGCCAGCAGCTGGGGGACAGGACCACTCGAGCAGTACTTC.

In its sample, this clone was seen once. CDR3 in amino acids: CASSTGGQGAQPQHF. For the CDR3, the DNA is TGTGCCAGCAGCACAGGGGGACAGGGTGCTCAGCCCCAGCATTTT. This chain joins TRBV7-9 and TRBJ1-5; the match to TRBD1 covers 9 bases. Germline CDR1 and CDR2: SEHNR and FQNEAQ (reference sequence). Trimming took 5 bases from V and 6 from J; bases not matched to a gene: 8. The CDR3 totals 15 residues.

V is TRBV19 and J is TRBJ1-4, with TRBD1 identical over 9 bases. Germline lookup yields CDR1 LNHDA and CDR2 SQIVND (reference sequence). Trimming at V came to 6 bases and at J to 7 bases, leaving 6 bases not matched to a gene. The length of the CDR3 is 14 residues. CDR3 DNA: TGTGCCAGTAGCCACAGGGGGCAGGGTGAAAAACTGTTTTTT. It yields the protein CASSHRGQGEKLFF. The entire variable domain, with the rest obtained from reference TRBV19 and TRBJ1-4, is as follows: DGGITQSPKYLFRKEGQNVTLSCEQNLNHDAMYWYRQDPGQGLRLIYYSQIVNDFQKGDIAEGYSVSREKKESFPLTVTSAQKNPTAFYLCASSHRGQGEKLFFGSGTQLSVL.

The genes are TRBV5-5 and TRBJ1-1; weak D call: TRBD1 (5 bases). Trimming took off 0 bases at V and 6 bases at J, with 15 bases between the two ends. Germline CDR1 reads SGHKS; CDR2 reads YYEKEE (reference sequence). The CDR3 spans 15 residues. DNA for the CDR3: TGTGCCAGCAGCTTGGGGGCGCAGGGCGGCGCTGAAGCTTTCTTT. It is translated as CASSLGAQGGAEAFF.

This sequence joins TRBV5-4 and TRBJ2-2; 9 bases agree with TRBD2. Germline V gene lookup returns CDR1 SGHNT and CDR2 YYREEE (reference sequence). J lost 3 bases, V lost 0 bases, and 6 bases had no gene match. The CDR3 spans 17 residues. As DNA, the CDR3 is TGTGCCAGCAGCTTGGCCCCCTCTAGCGGGGACACCGGGGAGCTGTTTTTT. Translated: CASSLAPSSGDTGELFF.